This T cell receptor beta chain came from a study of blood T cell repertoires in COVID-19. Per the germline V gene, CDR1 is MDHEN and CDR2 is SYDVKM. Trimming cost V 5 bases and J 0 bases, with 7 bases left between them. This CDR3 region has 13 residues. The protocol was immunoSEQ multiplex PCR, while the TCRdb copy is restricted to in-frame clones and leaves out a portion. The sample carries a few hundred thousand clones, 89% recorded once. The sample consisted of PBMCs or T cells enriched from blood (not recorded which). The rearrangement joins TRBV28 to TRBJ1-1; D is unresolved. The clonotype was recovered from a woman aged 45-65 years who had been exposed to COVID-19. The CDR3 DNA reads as TGTGCCAGCAGTCCCCCTATGAACACTGAAGCTTTCTTT. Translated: CASSPPMNTEAFF.